This is a list of T cell receptor beta chains from one sample in a study of CD8 T cells in ankylosing spondylitis. Each CDR3 protein gets one entry after TCRdb re-called the 5' RACE reads with MiXCR. This table has 450,000 to 550,000 distinct CDR3 sequences, approximately 5.3% appearing once. The specimen was blood, either unsorted or a sorted T cell fraction (not recorded which). The receptors here all came from a male donor with ankylosing spondylitis. Both conserved end residues are part of each CDR3. A D gene is named only where the DNA matches it firmly. Expanded clones get a size class; other rows say once, few or many, or leave the size out.

abundance	j_gene	v_gene	d_gene	CDR3aa	CDR3nt
many	TRBJ1-2	TRBV3-1	TRBD1	CASSQTFGTDNYGYTF	TGTGCCAGCAGCCAAACGTTCGGGACAGACAACTATGGCTACACCTTC
few	TRBJ1-2	TRBV4-1	.	CASSQQLQADYGYTF	TGCGCCAGCAGCCAACAGCTACAGGCGGACTATGGCTACACCTTC
many	TRBJ1-6	TRBV27	.	CASSEEEGSPLHF	TGTGCCAGCAGTGAAGAAGAAGGGTCACCCCTCCACTTT
many	TRBJ1-2	TRBV12-3/TRBV12-4	.	CASSKEAVSGGYTF	TGTGCCAGCAGTAAGGAGGCCGTTTCAGGAGGCTACACCTTC
many	TRBJ2-7	TRBV10-3	TRBD1	CAISDRGRYEQYF	TGTGCCATCAGCGACAGGGGCCGGTACGAGCAGTACTTC
many	TRBJ1-1	TRBV10-3	.	CAISERGLDTEAFF	TGTGCCATCAGTGAGCGGGGATTGGACACTGAAGCTTTCTTT
many	TRBJ2-5	TRBV7-2	TRBD2	CASSEQWGGTKTQYF	TGTGCCAGCAGCGAACAATGGGGGGGAACGAAGACCCAGTACTTC
many	TRBJ1-1	TRBV28	.	CASSLGRSGNTEAFF	TGTGCCAGCAGTTTAGGCAGATCGGGCAACACTGAAGCTTTCTTT
.	TRBJ2-3	TRBV6-2/TRBV6-3	.	CASSYSIETLTDTQYF	TGTGCCAGCAGTTACTCGATAGAAACACTCACAGATACGCAGTATTTT
many	TRBJ2-7	TRBV28	.	CASSLTVGLNNEQYF	TGTGCCAGCAGTTTAACGGTCGGATTGAATAACGAGCAGTACTTC
.	TRBJ1-3	TRBV5-1	.	CASRTAYGNTIYF	TGCGCCAGCCGAACCGCGTATGGAAACACCATATATTTT
many	TRBJ2-2	TRBV7-3	TRBD1	CASSSNRDRERGTGELFF	TGTGCCAGCAGCTCCAACCGGGACAGGGAACGAGGGACCGGGGAGCTGTTTTTT
many	TRBJ2-1	TRBV20-1	.	CSARRTGEQFF	TGCAGTGCTAGACGAACGGGTGAGCAGTTCTTC
many	TRBJ1-5	TRBV20-1	.	CSAGGSNQPQHF	TGCAGTGCTGGGGGCAGCAATCAGCCCCAGCATTTT
many	TRBJ1-5	TRBV27	TRBD1	CASSSGQFNQPQHF	TGTGCCAGCAGCTCGGGACAGTTCAATCAGCCCCAGCATTTT
many	TRBJ2-3	TRBV5-1	TRBD2	CASTGDLAGVGDTQYF	TGCGCCAGTACAGGAGACCTAGCGGGGGTCGGGGATACGCAGTATTTT
.	TRBJ2-5	TRBV5-1	TRBD1	CASRAGTAQETQYF	TGCGCCAGCAGAGCCGGGACAGCCCAAGAGACCCAGTACTTC
many	TRBJ1-1	TRBV6-5	.	CASSYSRATEAFF	TGTGCCAGCAGTTACTCGAGGGCCACTGAAGCTTTCTTT
.	TRBJ2-3	TRBV7-9	TRBD1	CASSSRQGTQYF	TGTGCCAGCAGCTCTAGACAGGGCACGCAGTATTTT
many	TRBJ2-2	TRBV5-1	.	CASSLGPAANTGELFF	TGCGCCAGCAGCTTGGGTCCAGCTGCGAACACCGGGGAGCTGTTTTTT
many	TRBJ1-1	TRBV12-3/TRBV12-4	.	CASSPRPAFTEAFF	TGTGCCAGCAGTCCCCGCCCGGCATTCACTGAAGCTTTCTTT
many	TRBJ2-7	TRBV20-1	TRBD1	CSAKTGLKLEQYF	TGCAGTGCCAAGACAGGGCTGAAACTCGAGCAGTACTTC
many	TRBJ2-7	TRBV6-5	.	CASSSTVVPYEQYF	TGTGCCAGCAGTTCCACCGTCGTACCCTACGAGCAGTACTTC
many	TRBJ2-5	TRBV20-1	TRBD2	CSARDLAVGLPQYF	TGCAGTGCTAGAGATCTAGCGGTAGGGTTGCCCCAGTACTTC
many	TRBJ1-5	TRBV28	TRBD1	CASSFQDRVNQPQHF	TGTGCCAGCAGTTTCCAGGACAGGGTAAATCAGCCCCAGCATTTT